Each of the 23 T cell receptor beta chains below was sequenced from the same sample in a study of regulatory T cells in long-lasting Graves disease. As to time point: newly diagnosed GD, antithyroid drugs for less than 3 months. From PBMCs, RNA was extracted and then used to make the TCR library. Arm-PCR with iRepertoire HTBI primers amplified the CDR3 regions for these TCR beta libraries. TCRdb recomputed calls from the multiplex PCR reads with MiXCR, one row per CDR3 protein. This sample has some 560,000 distinct CDR3 sequences, with about 15% found just once. These data are also associated with another study on T cells in Graves' hyperthyroidism and ophthalmopathy.

This specimen was peripheral blood mononuclear cells (PBMCs), taken at new diagnosis, from a patient treated with antithyroid drugs. The receptor source for this set is a woman aged 35-65 years with Graves disease.

This clonotype was picked up a small number of times. The V call is TRBV4-2, the J call TRBJ1-5; perhaps TRBD1 as D (5 bases). This CDR3 is built from 13 residues. Deletions cut 3 bases from V and 11 bases from J, with 14 bases between. CDR1 and CDR2 (germline): LGHNA, YNFKEQ. CDR3 DNA sequence: TGTGCCAGCAGCCAGAATAGCGACAGAGCCCAGCATTTT. It is translated as CASSQNSDRAQHF.

This clonotype showed up many times. V usage is TRBV10-2 and J usage is TRBJ1-2; maybe TRBD1 (6 bases). The germline gives CDR1 WSHSY, CDR2 SAAADI. The CDR3 totals 14 residues. Trimming left V 2 bases short and J 4 bases short, with 11 bases between. CDR3 in amino acids: CASSEGQRTYGYTF. DNA for the CDR3: TGCGCCAGCAGTGAGGGACAGCGCACCTATGGCTACACCTTC.

The chain recombines TRBV14 with TRBJ1-2; no clear D. V was cut by 0 bases and J by 2 bases, with 7 bases left in between. Germline CDR1 SGHDN, CDR2 FVKESK. The CDR3 consists of 14 residues. The DNA for the CDR3 is TGTGCCAGCAGCCAAGACAGGTTCAACTATGGCTACACCTTC. Protein sequence: CASSQDRFNYGYTF.

This rearrangement joins TRBV11-3 to TRBJ2-2, with D perhaps TRBD1 (6 bases). This CDR3 comprises 13 residues. Germline CDR1 is SGHNT and CDR2 is YENEEA. V lost 5 bases, J lost 6 bases, and 10 bases lay in between. CDR3 region: CASSVQGPGELFF. Written as DNA, the CDR3 is TGTGCCAGCAGCGTACAGGGCCCCGGGGAGCTGTTTTTT.

This clonotype was detected only a few times. This chain joins TRBV4-1 and TRBJ1-2, with D unresolved. This CDR3 has 16 amino acids. Trimming left V 0 bases short and J 5 bases short, with 16 bases between. Germline V gene lookup returns CDR1 MGHRA and CDR2 YSYEKL. The CDR3 here is CASSQETPGVGYGYTF. The CDR3 region has the DNA TGCGCCAGCAGCCAAGAGACCCCGGGTGTCGGGTATGGCTACACCTTC.

The CDR3 region has the DNA TGTGCCAGCAGTGAGACTAGGGCTAGCACAGATACGCAGTATTTT. Translated: CASSETRASTDTQYF. V and J are TRBV11-2 and TRBJ2-3, with D perhaps TRBD2 (6 bases). CDR1 SGHAT and CDR2 FQNNGV come from the germline V gene. The V and J ends lost 6 bases and 0 bases respectively, with 13 bases between them. The CDR3 totals 15 residues.

This clonotype was picked up many times. CDR3 protein: CAWSLGSYGQPQHF. CDR3 sequence (DNA): TGTGCCTGGAGTTTAGGATCTTACGGTCAGCCCCAGCATTTT. The J gene is TRBJ1-5, the V gene TRBV30; no clear D. V lost 2 bases, J lost 6 bases, and 14 bases lay in between. Germline V gene sequence: CDR1 GTSNPN, CDR2 SVGIG (reference sequence). This CDR3 region has 14 residues.

This clonotype was detected ten times or more. The CDR3 DNA sequence: TGTGCCAGCAGTTACGAAGCAGGGAGGGGCTATGGCTACACCTTC. The encoded protein is CASSYEAGRGYGYTF. The rearrangement links TRBV6-2 or TRBV6-3 to TRBJ1-2, with D perhaps TRBD1 (5 bases). Trimming stripped 2 bases from V and 4 bases from J, with 14 bases between. CDR1 is MNHEY and CDR2 is SVGEGT in the germline V gene. The CDR3 has 15 residues.

This clonotype was detected many times. The chain uses TRBV6-1 and TRBJ2-1; D is perhaps TRBD2 (6 bases). The length of the CDR3 is 10 residues. The germline V gene has CDR1 MNHNS and CDR2 SASEGT. Trimming left V 8 bases short and J 14 bases short, with 13 bases between. In DNA form, the CDR3 reads TGTGCCAGCCCAAGCTGCGGGAAGTTCTTC. Its protein is CASPSCGKFF.

The chain joins TRBV19 to TRBJ2-1; D unresolved. Per the germline V gene, CDR1 is LNHDA and CDR2 is SQIVND (reference sequence). This CDR3 has 16 residues. Trimming stripped 5 bases from V and 3 bases from J, with 17 bases between. CDR3: CASSPADLIIYNEQFF. The CDR3 DNA reads TGTGCCAGTAGTCCCGCTGATCTCATCATCTACAATGAGCAGTTCTTC.

This chain joins TRBV29-1 and TRBJ1-2; D remains ambiguous. Germline loops: CDR1 SQVTM, CDR2 ANQGSEA. The V end lost 3 bases, the J end lost 6 bases, and 11 bases lay between the germline ends. The CDR3 is 12 residues long. Here the CDR3 DNA reads TGCAGCGTTGAGGTGGTGCAGGATGGCTACACCTTC. Amino acids: CSVEVVQDGYTF.

This clonotype was seen repeatedly, ten times or more. The rearrangement links TRBV20-1 to TRBJ1-5; 10 bases agree with TRBD1. Germline CDR1 is DFQATT and CDR2 is SNEGSKA (reference sequence). The CDR3 consists of 15 residues. Trimming took 1 base from V and 0 from J; bases not matched to a gene: 0. CDR3 amino acids: CSARGDRGSNQPQHF. The DNA of the CDR3 is TGCAGTGCTAGAGGGGACAGGGGTAGCAATCAGCCCCAGCATTTT.

The genes are TRBV27 and TRBJ2-7, with TRBD2 identical over 7 bases. The length of the CDR3 is 16 residues. Germline CDR1 is MNHEY and CDR2 is SMNVEV (reference sequence). V trimming: 5 bases; J trimming: 6 bases; junction bases outside the gene matches: 16. The CDR3 spells CASSTSGTKASGEQYF. In DNA, the CDR3 is TGTGCCAGCAGTACATCCGGGACTAAGGCTTCGGGCGAGCAGTACTTC.

This clonotype was counted many times. The V gene is TRBV6-2 or TRBV6-3, the J gene TRBJ1-2; tentatively, D is TRBD1 (5 bases). Deletions cut 6 bases from V and 4 bases from J, with 18 bases between. Germline V gives CDR1 MNHEY, CDR2 SVGEGT. The CDR3 extends over 15 amino acids. The CDR3 is CASREGGTVGYGYTF. The CDR3, as DNA: TGTGCCAGCAGAGAGGGTGGGACCGTCGGCTATGGCTACACCTTC.

There are many counts of this clonotype. V is TRBV6-9 and J is TRBJ1-2; D not certain. With 3 bases removed from V and 4 bases from J, the gap between germline ends came to 3 bases. Germline CDR1 and CDR2: MNHGY and SVAAGI. The CDR3 sequence is 11 residues long. The CDR3 loop reads CASSYFYGYTF. The CDR3 bases are TGTGCCAGCAGTTACTTCTATGGCTACACCTTC.

On this clonotype itself: A clone one base away is much larger, so this may be a read error. The chain has TRBV11-2 and TRBJ1-3; 7 nucleotides agree with TRBD1. This CDR3 spans 16 amino acids. CDR1 and CDR2 from the germline V gene are SGHAT and FQNNGV. CDR3 nucleotide sequence: TGTGCCAGCAGCTCCCTCACAGGGGCGCGGGGAAACACCACATATTTT. Translation gives CASSSLTGARGNTTYF. The full variable domain, completed using reference TRBV11-2 and TRBJ1-3, is EAGVAQSPRYKIIEKRQSVAFWCNPISGHATLYWYQQILGQGPKLLIQFQNNGVVDDSQLPKDRFSAERLKGVDSTLKIQPAKLEDSAVYLCASSSLTGARGNTTYFGEGSWLTVV.

Concerning this clonotype itself: A read error may be the cause here, since a much bigger clone is one base away. The conserved phenylalanine or tryptophan is not found at the CDR3 terminus, so this likely reflects a read error. The chain's CDR3 is CASRDSDQPQHS. CDR3 bases: TGTGCCAGCAGAGACAGCGATCAGCCCCAGCATTCT. The chain uses TRBV2 and TRBJ1-5; possible D gene TRBD1, 5 bases. CDR3 length: 12 residues. Trimming removed 6 bases from V and 5 bases from J, with 8 bases in between. Germline CDR1 and CDR2: SNHLY and FYNNEI.

This clonotype occurred many times. This chain links TRBV6-1 with TRBJ2-7, with D hard to call. Looked up from germline, CDR1 is MNHNS and CDR2 is SASEGT. Trimming stripped 2 bases from V and 7 bases from J, with 33 bases between. The CDR3 sequence is 20 residues long. CDR3 region: CASSEISRVGPITLAREQYF. Written as DNA, the CDR3 is TGTGCCAGCAGTGAAATAAGCCGGGTGGGTCCAATCACCTTGGCGAGGGAGCAGTACTTC.

The rearrangement joins TRBV10-3 to TRBJ2-2; D remains unclear. The ends were cut back, 0 bases at V and 6 bases at J, with 8 bases in the middle. Looked up from germline, CDR1 is ENHRY and CDR2 is SYGVKD. The CDR3 covers 14 residues. CDR3: CAISESRYSGELFF. The CDR3 coding sequence is TGTGCCATCAGTGAGTCAAGATACTCCGGGGAGCTGTTTTTT.

Only one count was recorded for this clonotype. The chain recombines TRBV29-1 with TRBJ2-7; D not certain. There are 15 residues in the CDR3. V lost 3 bases to trimming and J lost 2 bases, with 17 bases between them. The germline V gene has CDR1 SQVTM and CDR2 ANQGSEA. This chain's CDR3 is CSVDGFGTETYEQYF. The CDR3 coding sequence is TGCAGCGTTGATGGTTTCGGAACAGAGACCTACGAGCAGTACTTC.

This chain joins TRBV4-1 and TRBJ2-1; D is unclear. Germline V gene data show CDR1 as MGHRA and CDR2 as YSYEKL. The V end was cut by 1 base, the J end by 3 bases, with 19 bases between. The CDR3 is made up of 18 amino acids. The CDR3: CASSQVGVRRHSYNEQFF. The CDR3 region has the DNA TGCGCCAGCAGCCAAGTTGGGGTGAGGAGACACAGCTACAATGAGCAGTTCTTC.

This chain connects TRBV6-9 to TRBJ2-5; no definite D call. The CDR3 length is 14 residues. V lost 2 bases and J lost 0, with 7 bases in between. From germline, CDR1 is MNHGY and CDR2 SVAAGI. CDR3 in amino acids: CASSYGQYQETQYF. The CDR3 DNA follows: TGTGCCAGCAGTTATGGGCAATACCAAGAGACCCAGTACTTC.

The chain links TRBV5-1 to TRBJ1-1; D is unclear. V gave up 4 bases and J gave up 6 bases, with 13 bases separating them. The CDR3 runs 13 residues. From germline, CDR1 is SGHRS and CDR2 YFSETQ. CDR3 sequence reads: CASSHGLPSEAFF. The CDR3, as DNA: TGCGCCAGCAGCCATGGACTGCCCTCTGAAGCTTTCTTT.